The source of this T cell receptor beta chain is a study of blood T cell repertoires in COVID-19. Across the study: Samples taken during acute and convalescent COVID-19 were collected in the United States, Italy and Spain. Sources were T cells, B-cell-depleted T cells, or PBMCs; the material itself was cDNA or gDNA.

Germline lookup yields CDR1 SEHNR and CDR2 FQNEAQ (reference sequence). CDR3 length equals 17 residues. V gave up 0 bases and J gave up 0 bases, with 11 bases separating them. The authors' processing: Nucleated cell number was recorded as an estimate derived from reference gene primer amplification. Profiling relied on immunoSEQ multiplex PCR, and the TCRdb table lists in-frame clones only, not all of them. V and J calls and clone size are copied from that table; D and trimming were computed from the DNA. The sample lists 300,000 to 350,000 clones, around 90% occurring once. The sample consisted of peripheral blood. The chain combines TRBV7-9 with TRBJ2-2; D perhaps matches TRBD2 (6 bases). The sequence derives from a man aged 18 to 29 with active or convalescent COVID-19. Here the CDR3 reads CASSLARVAANTGELFF. The CDR3 bases are TGTGCCAGCAGCTTAGCTCGCGTAGCGGCGAACACCGGGGAGCTGTTTTTT.